Listed below are T cell receptor beta chains from one sample, sequenced in a study of blood T cell repertoires in COVID-19. Only in-frame clones appear in the TCRdb table, and some are missing; sequencing was by immunoSEQ multiplex PCR. The sample records roughly 140,000 clones, roughly 80% being singletons. Sample: peripheral blood. All receptors derive from a woman older than 75 with acute or convalescent COVID-19. Each CDR3 is given with its conserved first and last residue. The order of the fields is clone size, V gene, J gene, D gene, CDR3 DNA, CDR3 protein. D genes are given only for firm matches. The size entry is marked missing in some rows and otherwise reads once, few, many or a size class.

.,TRBV6-5,TRBJ1-6,.,TGTGCCAGCAGTTACGCCGAGGACAGACTTGATTCACCCCTCCACTTT,CASSYAEDRLDSPLHF
few,TRBV19,TRBJ1-5,.,TGTGCCAGTAGTCCGCGACTGATTCAGCCCCAGCATTTT,CASSPRLIQPQHF
.,TRBV6-5,TRBJ1-3,.,TGTGCCAGCAGTTATACCTTCGGGGGGGTCGGAAACACCATATATTTT,CASSYTFGGVGNTIYF
.,TRBV2,TRBJ2-7,.,TGTGCCAGCATGGAGGGCTTCTACGAGCAGTACTTC,CASMEGFYEQYF
.,TRBV15,TRBJ2-2,TRBD1,TGTGCCACCAGCAGAGAATACGGGACAGGGAACACCGGGGAGCTGTTTTTT,CATSREYGTGNTGELFF
.,TRBV18,TRBJ1-4,.,TGTGCCAGTTCTATGTCAACTAATGAAAAACTGTTTTTT,CASSMSTNEKLFF
.,TRBV6-5,TRBJ1-2,.,TGTGCCAGCAGGAGTTCGGTATCTAACTATGGCTACACCTTC,CASRSSVSNYGYTF
.,TRBV29-1,TRBJ2-1,.,TGCAGCGTTGAGACTAGTTACTACAATGAGCAGTTCTTC,CSVETSYYNEQFF
once,TRBV19,TRBJ2-1,TRBD2,TGTGCCAGTAGTATAGAAATAAGGCTAGGACTAGCGGGGGGTGAGCAGTTCTTC,CASSIEIRLGLAGGEQFF
few,TRBV19,TRBJ1-5,TRBD1,TGTGCCTCGGGAAAAGGGACAGGTCCTAATCAGCCCCAGCATTTT,CASGKGTGPNQPQHF
.,TRBV18,TRBJ1-1,.,TGTGCCAGCTCACCACCGACCGAGCGCCGGAACACTGAAGCTTTCTTT,CASSPPTERRNTEAFF
.,TRBV29-1,TRBJ1-5,.,TGCAGCGTTGGGGGTGACAGAGACAATCAGCCCCAGCATTTT,CSVGGDRDNQPQHF
.,TRBV7-2,TRBJ1-2,.,TGTGCCAGCAGCACAGGACAGAAATCCTATGGCTACACCTTC,CASSTGQKSYGYTF
.,TRBV19,TRBJ2-7,TRBD2,TGTGCCAGTAGTATAGCCCGGACTAGCTTCGGCGAGCAGTACTTC,CASSIARTSFGEQYF
.,TRBV3-1/TRBV3-2,TRBJ1-2,.,TGTGCCAGCAGCCAAGGACAGGCGTATGGCTACACCTTC,CASSQGQAYGYTF
.,TRBV27,TRBJ1-2,.,TGTGCCAGCAGTTTATCAGGGAGGTATGGCTACACCTTC,CASSLSGRYGYTF
.,TRBV30,TRBJ2-7,.,TGTGCCTGGAGCAAAACAGGGCGCGAGCAGTACTTC,CAWSKTGREQYF
.,TRBV18,TRBJ1-3,.,TGTGCCAGCTCACCGATCGGTTCTTCTGGAAACACCATATATTTT,CASSPIGSSGNTIYF
.,TRBV7-3,TRBJ1-5,.,TGTGCCAGCAGCTTAAATAGAGATCAGCCCCAGCATTTT,CASSLNRDQPQHF
.,TRBV14,TRBJ2-1,TRBD1,TGTGCCAGCAGCCAAGGCGGGACAGGGGGCTTCGATGAGCAGTTCTTC,CASSQGGTGGFDEQFF
.,TRBV6-2/TRBV6-3,TRBJ1-1,.,TGTGCCAGCAGTACCCGACAGCGGGACGGCACTGAAGCTTTCTTT,CASSTRQRDGTEAFF
.,TRBV9,TRBJ1-5,.,TGTGCCAGCAGCGTAGGGGACAATAGCAATCAGCCCCAGCATTTT,CASSVGDNSNQPQHF
.,TRBV7-3,TRBJ1-6,.,TGTGCCAGCAGCTTAGGTCTAGAGAATTCACCCCTCCACTTT,CASSLGLENSPLHF
.,TRBV7-2,TRBJ2-2,.,TGTGCCAGCAGCTTAAGCCTGACCGGGGAGCTGTTTTTT,CASSLSLTGELFF
.,TRBV7-2,TRBJ1-1,.,TGTGCCAGCAGCTTCCTCCTGGCAGGGTCCACTGAAGCTTTCTTT,CASSFLLAGSTEAFF
.,TRBV2,TRBJ2-3,TRBD2,TGTGCCAGCGGGTTCGGACTAGCGGGTGGGACAGATACGCAGTATTTT,CASGFGLAGGTDTQYF
.,TRBV2,TRBJ1-3,.,TGTGCCAGCAGTGAACAGGGGTACGGAAACACCATATATTTT,CASSEQGYGNTIYF
.,TRBV19,TRBJ1-1,.,TGTGCCAGTAGGACAGGGAACACTGAAGCTTTCTTT,CASRTGNTEAFF
.,TRBV19,TRBJ1-1,.,TGTGCCAGTAGTGCATTCACAGGGCAGAACACTGAAGCTTTCTTT,CASSAFTGQNTEAFF
.,TRBV19,TRBJ1-2,.,TGTGCAGTCTTCAGTGGGCCAGCGGACCCCTATGGCTACACCTTC,CAVFSGPADPYGYTF
.,TRBV5-1,TRBJ1-3,.,TGCGCCAGCAGCTTGGTAGCCCGCACACCGGGACAACTTGGAAACACCATATATTTT,CASSLVARTPGQLGNTIYF
.,TRBV30,TRBJ1-3,.,TGTGCCTGGGCCGGCGGGGGGAGAAACACCATATATTTT,CAWAGGGRNTIYF
.,TRBV25-1,TRBJ1-6,TRBD1,TGTGCCAGCAGTGATCCCGACAGGGGGAGGAGTTCACCCCTCCACTTT,CASSDPDRGRSSPLHF
.,TRBV4-2,TRBJ2-2,.,TGTGCCAGCAGCCAAGCCAAAAACACCGGGGAGCTGTTTTTT,CASSQAKNTGELFF
.,TRBV2,TRBJ1-3,.,TGTGCCAGCAGCTTCGCCGGGAGCTCTGGAAACACCATATATTTT,CASSFAGSSGNTIYF
once,TRBV6-1,TRBJ2-3,TRBD2,TGTGCCAGCACCTTTAGCGGGGGAACCCAAGATACGCAGTATTTT,CASTFSGGTQDTQYF
.,TRBV5-1,TRBJ1-1,.,TGCGCCAGCAGCCCTATCACGAGCAACACTGAAGCTTTCTTT,CASSPITSNTEAFF
.,TRBV19,TRBJ2-3,.,TGTGCCAGTAGTATAACAGGAGGCACAGATACGCAGTATTTT,CASSITGGTDTQYF
.,TRBV18,TRBJ1-1,.,TGTGCCAGCTCACTTCAAGATCAGAGGGTGAACACTGAAGCTTTCTTT,CASSLQDQRVNTEAFF
.,TRBV7-2,TRBJ2-1,TRBD1,TGTGCCAGCAGCTTAGAAGGTGGACAGGCAAAGGAGCAGTTCTTC,CASSLEGGQAKEQFF
.,TRBV6-5,TRBJ2-7,TRBD1,TGTGCCAGTTCTCAGGGGGCGAATTCCTACGAGCAGTACTTC,CASSQGANSYEQYF
once,TRBV7-2,TRBJ1-1,.,TGTGCCAGCAGGCCTCAGGGTGGCGTGAACACTGAAGCTTTCTTT,CASRPQGGVNTEAFF
.,TRBV5-1,TRBJ2-5,TRBD2,TGCGCCAGCAGCTTGGAGCCAGCGGGAGAGGGGGAGACCCAGTACTTC,CASSLEPAGEGETQYF
.,TRBV5-1,TRBJ2-7,.,TGCGCCAGCAGCTTGGATGGTAGCTTCTACGAGCAGTACTTC,CASSLDGSFYEQYF
.,TRBV20-1,TRBJ2-7,.,TGCAGTGCTAGTGTACAGAACTACGAGCAGTACTTC,CSASVQNYEQYF
.,TRBV20-1,TRBJ2-7,TRBD2,TGCAGTGCTAGTAGCACTAGCGGGAGGGCAGTGAGCTACGAGCAGTACTTC,CSASSTSGRAVSYEQYF
few,TRBV7-8,TRBJ2-4,TRBD2,TGTGCCAGCAGCCCGCGACTAGCAGCCAAAAACATTCAGTACTTC,CASSPRLAAKNIQYF
.,TRBV5-1,TRBJ2-3,TRBD2,TGCGCCAGCAGGGTAGGCGGGAGGGGTCCAGATACGCAGTATTTT,CASRVGGRGPDTQYF
.,TRBV9,TRBJ1-1,TRBD1,TGTGCCAGCAGCTCAGACAGGGGAAAAGCTTTCTTT,CASSSDRGKAFF
.,TRBV13,TRBJ1-3,TRBD1,TGTGCCAGCAGCTTAAGGGGGGACAGTTTCTCTGGAAACACCATATATTTT,CASSLRGDSFSGNTIYF
few,TRBV15,TRBJ2-3,TRBD2,TGTGCCACCAGACCGGGACTAGCGGGAGAAACAGATACGCAGTATTTT,CATRPGLAGETDTQYF
few,TRBV7-3,TRBJ1-2,TRBD1,TGTGCCAGCAGCCAAACAGGGGGCTATGGCTACACCTTC,CASSQTGGYGYTF
.,TRBV19,TRBJ2-3,TRBD2,TGTGCCAGTAGAAATGAAGCGGGGGGGCCCCATAGCACAGATACGCAGTATTTT,CASRNEAGGPHSTDTQYF
.,TRBV19,TRBJ2-2,.,TGTGCCAGTAGTTGGCAGGACATCGGGGAGCTGTTTTTT,CASSWQDIGELFF
.,TRBV7-3,TRBJ1-3,.,TGTGCCAGCAGCTTACCGGGAAACACCATATATTTT,CASSLPGNTIYF